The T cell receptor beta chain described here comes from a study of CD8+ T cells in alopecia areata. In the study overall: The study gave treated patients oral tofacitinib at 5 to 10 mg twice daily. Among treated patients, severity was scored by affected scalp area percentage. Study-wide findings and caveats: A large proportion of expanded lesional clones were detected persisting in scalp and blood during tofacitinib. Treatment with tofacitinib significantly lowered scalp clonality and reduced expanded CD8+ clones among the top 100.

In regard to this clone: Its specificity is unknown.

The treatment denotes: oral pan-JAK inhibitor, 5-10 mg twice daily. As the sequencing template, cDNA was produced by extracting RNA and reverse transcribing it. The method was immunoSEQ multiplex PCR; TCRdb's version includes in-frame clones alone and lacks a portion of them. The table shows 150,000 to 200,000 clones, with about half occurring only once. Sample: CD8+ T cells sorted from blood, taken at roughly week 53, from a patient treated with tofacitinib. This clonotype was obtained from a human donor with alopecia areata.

In DNA form, the CDR3 reads TGTGCTAGTGGTTCGACAGAATATAGCAATCAGCCCCAGCATTTT. Residues: CASGSTEYSNQPQHF. The chain links TRBV12-5 to TRBJ1-5; tentatively, D is TRBD1 (5 bases). Trimming removed 4 bases at V and 0 bases at J, with 10 bases between. The CDR3 spans 15 residues. CDR1 and CDR2 (germline): LGHNT, FRNRAP.